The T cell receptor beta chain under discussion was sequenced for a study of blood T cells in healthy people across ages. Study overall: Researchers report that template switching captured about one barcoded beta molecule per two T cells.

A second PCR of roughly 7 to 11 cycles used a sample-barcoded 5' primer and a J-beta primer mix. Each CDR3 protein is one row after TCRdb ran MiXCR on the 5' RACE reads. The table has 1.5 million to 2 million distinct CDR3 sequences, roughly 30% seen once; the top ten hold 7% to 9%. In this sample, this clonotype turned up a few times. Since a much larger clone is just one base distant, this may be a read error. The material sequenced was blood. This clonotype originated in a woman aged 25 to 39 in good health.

DNA for the CDR3: TGCAGTGCTAGAGGTCCTGGCAGGGTGGCCAAAAACATTCAGTACTTC. Translating gives CSARGPGRVAKNIQYF. V and J are TRBV20-1 and TRBJ2-4; D possibly corresponds to TRBD1 (5 bases). Germline values: CDR1 DFQATT, CDR2 SNEGSKA (reference sequence). Trimming removed 1 base from V and 1 base from J, with 14 bases in between. The CDR3 has 16 residues.